The 9 T cell receptor beta chains reported below all come from one sample, sequenced in a study of shared clonotypes between healthy human individuals. Here immunoSEQ multiplex PCR was the method, and the copy in TCRdb shows in-frame clones only, minus some. The repertoire consists of millions of clones, with approximately 90% occurring once and the leading ten covering about 0.13%. Sample: naive CD4+ T cells sorted from blood. Noted subset: CD45RA+ positively selected. The receptors were gathered from a man between 18 and 35 years old in good health.

This clone was picked up one time. This chain links TRBV11-2 with TRBJ2-1; either TRBD1 or TRBD2 may fit D (5 bases each). Deletions cut 0 bases from V and 0 bases from J, with 21 bases between. This CDR3 has 20 amino acids. In germline, CDR1 is SGHAT, CDR2 FQNNGV. This CDR3 reads CASSLDGASRAQSSYNEQFF. CDR3 sequence (DNA): TGTGCCAGCAGCTTAGATGGGGCTAGCCGCGCCCAGAGCTCCTACAATGAGCAGTTCTTC.

CDR3 sequence reads: CATSSPGTYTQDPPFF. For the CDR3, the DNA is TGTGCCACCAGCAGCCCTGGGACATACACGCAGGACCCACCCTTCTTC. J is TRBJ2-1 and V is TRBV15, with a tentative D call TRBD1 (6 bases). CDR1 and CDR2 (germline): LNHNV, YYDKDF (reference sequence). The V end was cut by 3 bases, the J end by 16 bases, with 28 bases between. CDR3 length equals 16 residues.

This clone was observed a few times. Other DNA sequences within the sample encode an identical CDR3. The chain is built from TRBV30 and TRBJ2-3; D is undetermined. CDR1 and CDR2 from the germline V gene are GTSNPN and SVGIG (reference sequence). This CDR3 region has 11 residues. The V end lost 2 bases, the J end lost 0 bases, and 0 bases lay between the germline ends. In DNA, the CDR3 is TGTGCCTGGAGTAGCACAGATACGCAGTATTTT. It encodes CAWSSTDTQYF.

The V gene is TRBV7-2, the J gene TRBJ2-2; TRBD2 aligns across 7 bases. Germline loops: CDR1 SGHTA, CDR2 FQGNSA. The CDR3 covers 17 residues. Germline trimming cut 4 bases from V and 5 bases from J; bases unmatched to any gene: 13. The chain's CDR3 is CASSSTGGGRGTGELFF. The CDR3 nucleotides are TGTGCCAGCAGCTCTACCGGTGGCGGGAGAGGTACCGGGGAGCTGTTTTTT. Full variable domain (outside the CDR3, taken from reference TRBV7-2 and TRBJ2-2): GAGVSQSPSNKVTEKGKDVELRCDPISGHTALYWYRQSLGQGLEFLIYFQGNSAPDKSGLPSDRFSAERTGGSVSTLTIQRTQQEDSAVYLCASSSTGGGRGTGELFFGEGSRLTVL.

The chain joins TRBV5-1 to TRBJ2-5; D unclear. The germline gives CDR1 SGHRS, CDR2 YFSETQ. This CDR3 spans 14 amino acids. The V end lost 0 bases, the J end lost 4 bases, and 10 bases lay between the germline ends. CDR3 sequence: CASSLAEEGETQYF. The CDR3, as DNA: TGCGCCAGCAGCTTGGCCGAGGAAGGAGAGACCCAGTACTTC. Looking up the rest from reference TRBV5-1 and TRBJ2-5 gives the full variable domain: KAGVTQTPRYLIKTRGQQVTLSCSPISGHRSVSWYQQTPGQGLQFLFEYFSETQRNKGNFPGRFSGRQFSNSRSEMNVSTLELGDSALYLCASSLAEEGETQYFGPGTRLLVL.

This sequence joins TRBV11-2 and TRBJ2-3; maybe TRBD2 (6 bases). CDR1 is SGHAT, CDR2 FQNNGV, per germline. Trimming took off 5 bases at V and 1 base at J, with 13 bases between the two ends. This CDR3 spans 15 amino acids. DNA for the CDR3: TGTGCCAGCAGCCCCAGACTAGGGGGCACAGATACGCAGTATTTT. Encoded protein: CASSPRLGGTDTQYF.

CDR3 sequence (DNA): TGTGCCAGCAGTGCCGGACAGGGTCGCCAGCCCCAGCATTTT. This gives the protein CASSAGQGRQPQHF. The chain employs TRBV2 and TRBJ1-5, with 8 bases matching TRBD1. CDR1 and CDR2 (germline): SNHLY, FYNNEI. The trim removed 4 bases at V and 7 bases at J, leaving 6 bases unmatched. The CDR3 covers 14 residues.

The V gene is TRBV7-8, the J gene TRBJ2-5, with D uncertain. The germline gives CDR1 SGHVS, CDR2 FQNEAQ. V was trimmed by 0 bases and J by 5 bases, leaving 10 bases between them. The CDR3 is 14 amino acids. The DNA for the CDR3 is TGTGCCAGCAGCTTAGCGGTAGGGCGGGAGACCCAGTACTTC. This gives the protein CASSLAVGRETQYF.

With regard to this clone: The same CDR3 also results from other DNA sequences found in this sample. The chain recombines TRBV7-9 with TRBJ2-7; D remains unclear. This CDR3 comprises 12 residues. Trimming pared 1 base from V and 3 bases from J, leaving 4 bases between. Germline V CDR1 and CDR2: SEHNR, FQNEAQ (reference sequence). In DNA form, the CDR3 reads TGTGCCAGCAGCTTAGAGAGCTACGAGCAGTACTTC. Protein: CASSLESYEQYF.